Listed here is a single TCR beta chain. The data originate from a study of cytomegalovirus exposure and HLA in healthy donors. For the study at large: Counted in an early data release were 85 million or so unique TCRs from HLA-typed donors.

The CDR3 extends over 15 amino acids. Germline values: CDR1 SGHRS, CDR2 YFSETQ. Trimming cost V 3 bases and J 5 bases; bases outside gene matches: 7. 60 Vbeta and 13 Jbeta primers were used in PCR. Assay used: immunoSEQ multiplex PCR; TCRdb lists only in-frame clones, some missing. The sample yields about 130,000 clones, roughly 73% seen once. The rearrangement joins TRBV5-1 to TRBJ2-5, with 10 bases lining up with TRBD1. The sequence derives from a male donor in good health and CMV-seronegative. The sequenced sample consisted of PBMCs. Written as DNA, the CDR3 is TGCGCCAGCAGCTCGGGGGACAGGGGCCACGAGACCCAGTACTTC. This gives the protein CASSSGDRGHETQYF.